Each of the 25 T cell receptor beta chains below was sequenced from the same sample in a study of blood T cells in healthy people across ages. Next came a second PCR, run for about 6 to 11 cycles, which used a sample-barcoded 5' primer along with a J-beta primer mix. TCRdb analysed the 5' RACE reads with MiXCR anew, one entry per CDR3 protein. The table shows some 1 million distinct CDR3 sequences, with around 45% occurring only once. The sample taken for sequencing was blood. Every receptor here comes from an older woman in good health.

At least ten counts were recorded for this clonotype. The chain combines TRBV24-1 with TRBJ2-4; D is possibly TRBD2 (5 bases). The germline V and J ends were trimmed by 4 bases and 8 bases, with 5 bases remaining between them. Germline V gene data show CDR1 as KGHDR and CDR2 as SFDVKD. This CDR3 contains 11 residues. The CDR3 spells CATSDGDIQYF. CDR3 coding DNA: TGTGCCACCAGTGACGGGGACATTCAGTACTTC.

This clonotype was observed a handful of times. This chain uses TRBV11-2 with TRBJ2-5, with TRBD1 as a possible D gene (6 bases). V gave up 5 bases and J gave up 0 bases, with 13 bases separating them. Germline-derived CDR1 and CDR2 are SGHAT and FQNNGV. The length of the CDR3 is 15 residues. DNA of the CDR3: TGTGCCAGCAGCCGCCTGTCAGGGGACCAAGAGACCCAGTACTTC. Translated: CASSRLSGDQETQYF.

This clonotype came up a few times. The gene calls are TRBV6-5 and TRBJ2-1, with TRBD1 identical over 9 bases. With V trimmed by 6 bases and J by 6 bases, 3 bases remained unmatched. The CDR3 has 13 amino acids. Germline V CDR1 and CDR2: MNHEY, SVGAGI. CDR3 nucleotide sequence: TGTGCCAGCAGCGGGACAGGGACCAATGAGCAGTTCTTC. Amino acids: CASSGTGTNEQFF.

This clonotype appeared a few times. The V and J genes are TRBV27 and TRBJ1-2, with no clear D. This CDR3 contains 13 residues. Between the trimmed V and J ends, which lost 4 bases and 6 bases, there was a span of 12 bases. Germline-derived CDR1 and CDR2 are MNHEY and SMNVEV (reference sequence). CDR3 in DNA: TGTGCCAGCAGTTCGGCCGGGGTCAATGGCTACACCTTC. Protein sequence: CASSSAGVNGYTF.

This clonotype was seen just once. The chain employs TRBV25-1 and TRBJ2-5; 8 nucleotides align to TRBD1. The trim removed 4 bases at V and 4 bases at J, leaving 8 bases unmatched. Per the germline V gene, CDR1 is MGHDK and CDR2 is SYGVNS. This CDR3 is 15 amino acids long. This CDR3 reads CASSGMTGAGETQYF. The CDR3 nucleotides are TGTGCCAGCAGTGGAATGACAGGGGCGGGAGAGACCCAGTACTTC.

This clonotype was counted only a few times. The chain joins TRBV7-2 to TRBJ2-6; D ambiguous. Trimming removed 6 bases from V and 4 bases from J, with 13 bases in between. Germline CDR1 reads SGHTA; CDR2 reads FQGNSA. There are 15 residues in the CDR3. CDR3 sequence (DNA): TGTGCCAGCAGTTCACAACCCGGGGGGGCCAACGTCCTGACTTTC. Amino acids: CASSSQPGGANVLTF.

This clonotype was counted between two and nine times. The chain combines TRBV7-9 with TRBJ2-7; 7 nucleotides align to TRBD2. Losses at the gene ends were 4 bases for V and 1 base for J; bases not matched to a gene: 7. Germline V gives CDR1 SEHNR, CDR2 FQNEAQ (reference sequence). This CDR3 is built from 15 residues. CDR3 in DNA: TGTGCCAGCAGCTCCCCCGGGGGACTATCCTACGAGCAGTACTTC. Translation: CASSSPGGLSYEQYF. Full variable domain (remainder filled in from reference TRBV7-9 and TRBJ2-7): DTGVSQNPRHKITKRGQNVTFRCDPISEHNRLYWYRQTLGQGPEFLTYFQNEAQLEKSRLLSDRFSAERPKGSFSTLEIQRTEQGDSAMYLCASSSPGGLSYEQYFGPGTRLTVT.

This clonotype was counted only a few times. V usage is TRBV7-2 and J usage is TRBJ2-6; D gene unclear. This CDR3 is built from 17 residues. Per the germline V gene, CDR1 is SGHTA and CDR2 is FQGNSA. Trimming removed 3 bases at V and 2 bases at J, with 14 bases between. The CDR3 loop is CASSFWVPRTGANVLTF. CDR3 sequence (DNA): TGTGCCAGCAGCTTTTGGGTCCCCAGGACTGGGGCCAACGTCCTGACTTTC.

Only one count was recorded for this clonotype. The V gene is TRBV12-3 or TRBV12-4, the J gene TRBJ2-1, with no clear D. Trimming removed 2 bases at V and 6 bases at J, with 5 bases between. CDR3 length: 12 residues. DNA for the CDR3: TGTGCCAGCAGTTTATCCCTCAATGAGCAGTTCTTC. Encoded protein: CASSLSLNEQFF.

The chain recombines TRBV20-1 with TRBJ1-4; D uncertain. The ends were cut back, 2 bases at V and 5 bases at J, with 18 bases in the middle. This CDR3 has 16 residues. Per germline, CDR1 DFQATT and CDR2 SNEGSKA (reference sequence). The CDR3 region has the DNA TGCAGTGCTAGAAGTCCCGGCGACTTTGGCAATGAAAAACTGTTTTTT. The encoded protein is CSARSPGDFGNEKLFF.

V gene TRBV20-1 combines with J gene TRBJ2-7; 10 positions match TRBD2. The CDR3 is made up of 15 amino acids. Germline-derived CDR1 and CDR2 are DFQATT and SNEGSKA (reference sequence). Trimming at V came to 2 bases and at J to 2 bases, leaving 6 bases not matched to a gene. The CDR3 nucleotides are TGCAGTGCTAGAAGGGTAGCGGGAGGAACCTACGAGCAGTACTTC. Translation: CSARRVAGGTYEQYF.

The sample holds one count of this clonotype. This rearrangement joins TRBV11-1 to TRBJ2-2; maybe TRBD1 (5 bases). CDR3 size: 17 residues. V lost 3 bases and J lost 0, with 14 bases in between. Germline CDR1 SGHAT, CDR2 FQDESV (reference sequence). DNA for the CDR3: TGTGCCAGCAGCTTTAACCGGGCAGGGACGAACACCGGGGAGCTGTTTTTT. Its protein is CASSFNRAGTNTGELFF.

The sample holds a few counts of this clonotype. The CDR3 DNA is TGCAGCGGGGGGGGAGTTTCTGGCTACACCTTC. It codes for CSGGGVSGYTF. J is TRBJ1-2 and V is TRBV29-1; possible D gene TRBD1, 5 bases. The CDR3 contains 11 residues. Trimming removed 7 bases at V and 7 bases at J, with 13 bases between. Germline CDR1 SQVTM, CDR2 ANQGSEA.

This clonotype was observed a handful of times. The rearrangement joins TRBV2 to TRBJ2-5; TRBD1 matches 7 bases. J lost 1 base, V lost 1 base, and 3 bases had no gene match. This CDR3 is built from 15 residues. The germline gives CDR1 SNHLY, CDR2 FYNNEI. The CDR3 protein is CASSEGPGGQETQYF. The CDR3 nucleotides are TGTGCCAGCAGTGAAGGTCCAGGGGGCCAAGAGACCCAGTACTTC.

This clonotype turned up a few times. The chain recombines TRBV11-1 with TRBJ2-5, with D tentatively TRBD1 or TRBD2 (5 bases each). Germline V lookup: CDR1 SGHAT, CDR2 FQDESV (reference sequence). V was cut by 3 bases and J by 3 bases, with 11 bases left in between. CDR3 size: 14 residues. This CDR3 is CASSFTGTKETQYF. CDR3 sequence (DNA): TGTGCCAGCAGCTTCACCGGGACCAAAGAGACCCAGTACTTC.

The chain has TRBV10-3 and TRBJ2-4; 7 positions agree with TRBD2. CDR3 size: 15 residues. Germline V gene sequence: CDR1 ENHRY, CDR2 SYGVKD. The V gene end was trimmed by 0 bases and the J gene end by 8 bases; junction bases not matched to a gene: 7. CDR3 residues: CAISESRGGRDIQYF. CDR3 DNA: TGTGCCATCAGTGAGTCAAGGGGTGGGAGGGACATTCAGTACTTC.

V gene TRBV7-2 combines with J gene TRBJ2-1, with 11 bases matching TRBD2. The DNA end lines up better with TRBJ2-7; the J call may be wrong. Germline CDR1 and CDR2: SGHTA and FQGNSA. The CDR3 extends over 19 amino acids. Here the CDR3 reads CASSLGGLAGRSPYNEQYF. The CDR3 nucleotides are TGTGCCAGCAGCTTAGGCGGACTAGCGGGTCGAAGCCCCTACAATGAGCAGTACTTC.

This clonotype was counted only a few times. The chain is built from TRBV29-1 and TRBJ2-7; D might be TRBD1 or TRBD2, each matching 5 bases. Between the trimmed V and J ends, which lost 2 bases and 7 bases, there was a span of 15 bases. The CDR3 runs to 13 residues. Per germline, CDR1 SQVTM and CDR2 ANQGSEA. CDR3 sequence: CSVELLGPGEQYF. Written as DNA, the CDR3 is TGCAGCGTTGAACTGCTGGGGCCGGGGGAGCAGTACTTC.

This chain's CDR3 is CASSQSPTYNEQFF. The CDR3 bases are TGTGCCAGCAGCCAATCTCCGACTTACAATGAGCAGTTCTTC. This chain joins TRBV3-1 and TRBJ2-1; unclear D gene. V gave up 2 bases and J gave up 4 bases, with 9 bases separating them. This CDR3 spans 14 amino acids. The V gene's germline CDR1 is LGHDT and CDR2 YNNKEL (reference sequence).

This clonotype was seen more than once but under ten times. The chain carries TRBV6-4 and TRBJ2-3; D is perhaps TRBD2 (6 bases). The germline CDR1 and CDR2 sequences are MRHNA and SNTAGT. V dropped 4 bases and J dropped 0 bases, with 11 bases sitting between them. The CDR3 contains 15 residues. The CDR3 here is CASSGGSGSTDTQYF. CDR3 in DNA: TGTGCCAGCAGTGGAGGTAGCGGAAGCACAGATACGCAGTATTTT.

This clonotype has a handful of counts. The chain has TRBV6-5 and TRBJ2-6; either TRBD1 or TRBD2 may supply D (5 bases each). The CDR3 spans 17 residues. Looked up from germline, CDR1 is MNHEY and CDR2 is SVGAGI. Trimming removed 0 bases at V and 0 bases at J, with 9 bases between. The CDR3 nucleotides are TGTGCCAGCAGTTACTCGGGACGTAGCTCTGGGGCCAACGTCCTGACTTTC. This encodes CASSYSGRSSGANVLTF.

The CDR3 DNA is TGTGCCAGCAGCTTAGGGACAGGGTACCAAGAGACCCAGTACTTC. Amino acids: CASSLGTGYQETQYF. V and J are TRBV7-9 and TRBJ2-5, with TRBD1 matching 8 bases. The CDR3 runs 15 residues. Trimming took 1 base from V and 0 from J; bases not matched to a gene: 1. From germline, CDR1 is SEHNR and CDR2 FQNEAQ (reference sequence).

The rearrangement joins TRBV28 to TRBJ1-5; 10 nucleotides line up with TRBD1. The CDR3 has 15 residues. V lost 5 bases to trimming and J lost 7 bases; unmatched junction nucleotides: 8. Germline CDR1 MDHEN, CDR2 SYDVKM. This chain's CDR3 is CASSGGTGARQPQHF. DNA of the CDR3: TGTGCCAGCAGTGGAGGGACAGGGGCTCGGCAGCCCCAGCATTTT. Combining the CDR3 with reference TRBV28 and TRBJ1-5 gives the whole variable domain DVKVTQSSRYLVKRTGEKVFLECVQDMDHENMFWYRQDPGLGLRLIYFSYDVKMKEKGDIPEGYSVSREKKERFSLILESASTNQTSMYLCASSGGTGARQPQHFGDGTRLSIL.

This clonotype was recorded once. This rearrangement joins TRBV29-1 to TRBJ1-2; 7 bases align to TRBD1. CDR1 SQVTM and CDR2 ANQGSEA come from the germline V gene. With V trimmed by 8 bases and J by 4 bases, 7 bases remained unmatched. CDR3 length equals 12 residues. CDR3 protein: CSIHRGGYGYTF. The CDR3 nucleotides are TGCAGCATCCACAGGGGTGGCTATGGCTACACCTTC. Supplemented by reference TRBV29-1 and TRBJ1-2, the full variable domain reads SAVISQKPSRDICQRGTSLTIQCQVDSQVTMMFWYRQQPGQSLTLIATANQGSEATYESGFVIDKFPISRPNLTFSTLTVSNMSPEDSSIYLCSIHRGGYGYTFGSGTRLTVV.

J is TRBJ1-5 and V is TRBV7-2; the D is unclear. CDR1 and CDR2 (germline): SGHTA, FQGNSA. Deletions cut 3 bases from V and 5 bases from J, with 2 bases between. The CDR3 has 11 residues. CDR3 residues: CASSFDQPQHF. The CDR3 bases are TGTGCCAGCAGCTTTGATCAGCCCCAGCATTTT. The variable domain in full, completed from reference TRBV7-2 and TRBJ1-5, reads GAGVSQSPSNKVTEKGKDVELRCDPISGHTALYWYRQSLGQGLEFLIYFQGNSAPDKSGLPSDRFSAERTGGSVSTLTIQRTQQEDSAVYLCASSFDQPQHFGDGTRLSIL.